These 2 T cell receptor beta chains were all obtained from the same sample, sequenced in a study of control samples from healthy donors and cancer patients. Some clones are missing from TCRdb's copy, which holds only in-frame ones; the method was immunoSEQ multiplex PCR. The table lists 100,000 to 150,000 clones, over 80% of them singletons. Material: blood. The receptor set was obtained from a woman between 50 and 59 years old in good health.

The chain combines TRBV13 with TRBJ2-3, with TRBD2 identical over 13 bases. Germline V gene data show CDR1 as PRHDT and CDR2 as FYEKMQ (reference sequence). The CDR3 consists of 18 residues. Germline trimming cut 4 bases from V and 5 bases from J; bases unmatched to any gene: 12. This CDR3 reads CASSSNPTSGRALDTQYF. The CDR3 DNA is TGTGCCAGCAGCTCAAACCCTACTAGCGGGAGGGCCTTAGATACGCAGTATTTT.

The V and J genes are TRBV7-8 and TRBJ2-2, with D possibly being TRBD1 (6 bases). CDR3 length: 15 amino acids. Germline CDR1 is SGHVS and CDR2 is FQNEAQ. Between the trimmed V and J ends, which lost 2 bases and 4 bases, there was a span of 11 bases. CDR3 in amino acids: CASSLRTAPTGELFF. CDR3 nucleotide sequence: TGTGCCAGCAGCTTAAGGACAGCTCCCACCGGGGAGCTGTTTTTT.